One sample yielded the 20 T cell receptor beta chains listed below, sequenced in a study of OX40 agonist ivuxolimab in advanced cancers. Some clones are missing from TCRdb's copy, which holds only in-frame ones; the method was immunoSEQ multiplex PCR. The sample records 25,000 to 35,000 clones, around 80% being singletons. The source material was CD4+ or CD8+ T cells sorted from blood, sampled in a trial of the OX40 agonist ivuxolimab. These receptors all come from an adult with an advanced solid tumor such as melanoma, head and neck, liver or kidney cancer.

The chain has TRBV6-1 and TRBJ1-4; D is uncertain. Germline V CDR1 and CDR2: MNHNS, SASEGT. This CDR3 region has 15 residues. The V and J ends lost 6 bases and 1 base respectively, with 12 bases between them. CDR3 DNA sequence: TGTGCCAGCAGAAGCGGGATCAGAACTAATGAAAAACTGTTTTTT. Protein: CASRSGIRTNEKLFF.

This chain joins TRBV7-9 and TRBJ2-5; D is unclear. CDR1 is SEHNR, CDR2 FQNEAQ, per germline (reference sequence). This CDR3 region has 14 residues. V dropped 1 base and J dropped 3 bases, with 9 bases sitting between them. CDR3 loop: CASSLDVSKETQYF. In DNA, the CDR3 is TGTGCCAGCAGCTTAGATGTCAGTAAAGAGACCCAGTACTTC.

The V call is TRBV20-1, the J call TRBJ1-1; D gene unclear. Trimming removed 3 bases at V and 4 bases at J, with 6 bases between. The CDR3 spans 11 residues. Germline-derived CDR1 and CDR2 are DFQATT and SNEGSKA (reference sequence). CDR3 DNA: TGCAGTGCTAGTCATGGCACTGAAGCTTTCTTT. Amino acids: CSASHGTEAFF.

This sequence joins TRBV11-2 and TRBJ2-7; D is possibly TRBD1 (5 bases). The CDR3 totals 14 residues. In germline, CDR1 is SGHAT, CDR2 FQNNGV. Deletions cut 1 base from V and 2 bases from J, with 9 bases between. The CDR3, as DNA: TGTGCCAGCAGCTTAGTCACAGGAGCCTACGAGCAGTACTTC. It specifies CASSLVTGAYEQYF.

The CDR3, as DNA: TGTGCCAGCAGTTTAACGGGGGGTCGGGAGACCCAGTACTTC. Protein sequence: CASSLTGGRETQYF. The chain has TRBV27 and TRBJ2-5; TRBD2 matches at 7 bases. The CDR3 runs to 14 residues. V was clipped by 2 bases and J by 5 bases; unmatched bases: 5. Germline V gene sequence: CDR1 MNHEY, CDR2 SMNVEV (reference sequence).

CDR3 protein: CASSLLPAGVGQPQHF. Here the CDR3 DNA reads TGTGCCAGCAGCTTACTTCCCGCAGGGGTTGGTCAGCCCCAGCATTTT. V usage is TRBV11-2 and J usage is TRBJ1-5; weak D call: TRBD1 (6 bases). V was clipped by 2 bases and J by 6 bases, with 17 bases between them. This CDR3 has 16 amino acids. CDR1 and CDR2 from the germline V gene are SGHAT and FQNNGV. The variable domain in full, completed from reference TRBV11-2 and TRBJ1-5, reads EAGVAQSPRYKIIEKRQSVAFWCNPISGHATLYWYQQILGQGPKLLIQFQNNGVVDDSQLPKDRFSAERLKGVDSTLKIQPAKLEDSAVYLCASSLLPAGVGQPQHFGDGTRLSIL.

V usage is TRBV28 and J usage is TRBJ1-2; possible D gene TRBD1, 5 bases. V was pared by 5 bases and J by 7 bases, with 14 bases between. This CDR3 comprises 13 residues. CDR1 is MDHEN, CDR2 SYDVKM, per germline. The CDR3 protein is CASSPGTAGGYTF. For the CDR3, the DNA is TGTGCCAGCAGTCCAGGGACCGCGGGTGGCTACACCTTC.

CDR3 in amino acids: CASSEDRAFSTDTQYF. CDR3 nucleotides: TGTGCCAGCAGTGAAGACAGGGCCTTTAGCACAGATACGCAGTATTTT. The chain uses TRBV2 and TRBJ2-3; the D gene is possibly TRBD1 (6 bases). The CDR3 runs to 16 residues. The germline V gene has CDR1 SNHLY and CDR2 FYNNEI. V gave up 1 base and J gave up 0 bases, with 11 bases separating them.

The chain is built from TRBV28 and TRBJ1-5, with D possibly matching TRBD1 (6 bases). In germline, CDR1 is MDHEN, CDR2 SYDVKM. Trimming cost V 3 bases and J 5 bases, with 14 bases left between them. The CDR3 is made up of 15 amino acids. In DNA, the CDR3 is TGTGCCAGCAGTTTCACACAGGGACTTTATCAGCCCCAGCATTTT. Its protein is CASSFTQGLYQPQHF.

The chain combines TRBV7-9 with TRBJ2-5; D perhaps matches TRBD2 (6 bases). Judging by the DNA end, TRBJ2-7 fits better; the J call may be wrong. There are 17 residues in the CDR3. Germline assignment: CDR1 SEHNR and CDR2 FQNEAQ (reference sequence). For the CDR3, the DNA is TGTGCCAGCAGCTTAGTTGATTTCGGGGGAACCCACTACGAGCAGTACTTC. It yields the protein CASSLVDFGGTHYEQYF.

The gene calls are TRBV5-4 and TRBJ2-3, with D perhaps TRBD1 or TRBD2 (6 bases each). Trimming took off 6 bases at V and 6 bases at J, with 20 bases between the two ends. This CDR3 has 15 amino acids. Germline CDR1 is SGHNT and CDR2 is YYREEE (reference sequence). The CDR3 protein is CASNVGGLRDDTQYF. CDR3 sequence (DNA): TGTGCCAGCAACGTGGGGGGCCTCCGTGATGATACGCAGTATTTT.

CDR3 residues: CASSRGLFSGANVLTF. In nucleotides, the CDR3 is TGTGCCAGCAGCCGGGGACTCTTCTCTGGGGCCAACGTCCTGACTTTC. The chain combines TRBV5-5 with TRBJ2-6, with D tentatively TRBD2 (6 bases). This CDR3 comprises 16 residues. Germline V gene sequence: CDR1 SGHKS, CDR2 YYEKEE (reference sequence). V lost 4 bases, J lost 0 bases, and 11 bases lay in between. Complete variable domain (other parts from reference TRBV5-5 and TRBJ2-6): DAGVTQSPTHLIKTRGQQVTLRCSPISGHKSVSWYQQVLGQGPQFIFQYYEKEERGRGNFPDRFSARQFPNYSSELNVNALLLGDSALYLCASSRGLFSGANVLTFGAGSRLTVL.

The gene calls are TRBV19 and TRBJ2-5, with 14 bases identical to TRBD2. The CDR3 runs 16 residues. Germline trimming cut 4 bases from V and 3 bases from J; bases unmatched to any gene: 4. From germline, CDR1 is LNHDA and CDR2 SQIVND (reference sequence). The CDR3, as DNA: TGTGCCAGTAGTAGGGGACTAGCGGGGGCCAAAGAGACCCAGTACTTC. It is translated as CASSRGLAGAKETQYF.

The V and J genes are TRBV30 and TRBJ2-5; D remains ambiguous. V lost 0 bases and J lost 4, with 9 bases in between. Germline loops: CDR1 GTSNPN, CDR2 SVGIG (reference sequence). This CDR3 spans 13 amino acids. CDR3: CAWSVQLGETQYF. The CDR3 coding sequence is TGTGCCTGGAGTGTACAGCTAGGAGAGACCCAGTACTTC.

The CDR3 sequence is CASSLGANYGYTF. CDR3 sequence (DNA): TGCGCCAGCAGCTTGGGTGCAAACTATGGCTACACCTTC. The chain recombines TRBV5-1 with TRBJ1-2; no definite D call. The germline CDR1 and CDR2 sequences are SGHRS and YFSETQ. The CDR3 runs to 13 residues. The V end lost 0 bases, the J end lost 2 bases, and 5 bases lay between the germline ends.

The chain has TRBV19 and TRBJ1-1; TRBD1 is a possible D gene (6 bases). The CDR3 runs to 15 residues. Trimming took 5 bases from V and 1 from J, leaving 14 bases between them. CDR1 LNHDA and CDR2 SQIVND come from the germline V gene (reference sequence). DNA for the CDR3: TGTGCCAGTAGTCACGGCAGGGGAGCGAACACTGAAGCTTTCTTT. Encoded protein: CASSHGRGANTEAFF.

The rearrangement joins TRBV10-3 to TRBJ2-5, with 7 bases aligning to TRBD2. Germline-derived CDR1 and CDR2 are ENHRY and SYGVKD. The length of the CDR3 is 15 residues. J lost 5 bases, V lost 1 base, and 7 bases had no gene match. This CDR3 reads CAISELGGGRETQYF. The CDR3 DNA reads TGTGCCATCAGTGAGTTGGGCGGGGGTCGGGAGACCCAGTACTTC.

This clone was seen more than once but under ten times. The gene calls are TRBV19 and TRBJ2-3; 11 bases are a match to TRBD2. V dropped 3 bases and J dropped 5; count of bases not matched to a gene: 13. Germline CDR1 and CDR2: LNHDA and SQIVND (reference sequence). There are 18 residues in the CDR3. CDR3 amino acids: CASSIKGLSGGAGDTQYF. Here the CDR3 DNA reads TGTGCCAGTAGTATCAAAGGACTTAGCGGGGGGGCCGGAGATACGCAGTATTTT.

In DNA, the CDR3 is TGCGCCAGCAGCCTGACTAGCGGGGGAGCGGCCGGGGAGCTGTTTTTT. Its protein is CASSLTSGGAAGELFF. The chain combines TRBV4-1 with TRBJ2-2, with TRBD2 identical over 12 bases. The CDR3 consists of 16 residues. Per germline, CDR1 MGHRA and CDR2 YSYEKL. The V and J ends lost 4 bases and 6 bases, in that order; junction bases with no gene match: 6.

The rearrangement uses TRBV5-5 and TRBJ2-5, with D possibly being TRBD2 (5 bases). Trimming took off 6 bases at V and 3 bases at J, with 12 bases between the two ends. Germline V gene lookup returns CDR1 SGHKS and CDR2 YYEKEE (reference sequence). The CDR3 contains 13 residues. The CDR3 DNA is TGTGCCAGCAAAAAGGACTGGAAAGAGACCCAGTACTTC. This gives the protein CASKKDWKETQYF.